Presented here are 9 T cell receptor beta chains from one specimen sequenced in a study of blood T cell repertoires in COVID-19 (TCRdb year 2020). The library was built by means of the immunoSEQ multiplex PCR assay. Here the immuneACCESS table is served through TCRdb, limited to in-frame sequences with V and J called. Missing clones are a known gap in these copies; in checked studies unresolved V genes cover under half, and the rest lacks a known reason. Recorded for this sample are approximately 210,000 clones; 89% of them occurred a single time. The ten most abundant clones make up about 5% of the sample. Material for sequencing was peripheral blood. These receptors came from a middle-aged woman with acute or convalescent COVID-19.

J is TRBJ1-1 and V is TRBV9; D is ambiguous. This CDR3 comprises 12 residues. CDR1 and CDR2 (germline): SGDLS, YYNGEE. V gave up 4 bases and J gave up 8 bases, with 12 bases separating them. The CDR3 is CASSPVEVEAFF. The CDR3 DNA reads as TGTGCCAGCAGCCCCGTGGAGGTGGAAGCTTTCTTT. Filled out from reference TRBV9 and TRBJ1-1, the complete variable domain reads DSGVTQTPKHLITATGQRVTLRCSPRSGDLSVYWYQQSLDQGLQFLIQYYNGEERAKGNILERFSAQQFPDLHSELNLSSLELGDSALYFCASSPVEVEAFFGQGTRLTVV.

The chain employs TRBV7-9 and TRBJ2-5, with D maybe TRBD2 (7 bases). Deletions cut 5 bases from V and 2 bases from J, with 21 bases between. The CDR3 length is 17 residues. Germline V lookup: CDR1 SEHNR, CDR2 FQNEAQ (reference sequence). CDR3 residues: CASSHVGGRISQETQYF. The CDR3 DNA sequence: TGTGCCAGCAGCCATGTCGGGGGGCGTATTTCTCAAGAGACCCAGTACTTC.

This chain links TRBV4-2 with TRBJ2-5, with D possibly matching TRBD2 (5 bases). V lost 1 base and J 5 bases, leaving 17 bases between the germline ends. Per the germline V gene, CDR1 is LGHNA and CDR2 is YNFKEQ. The length of the CDR3 is 16 residues. The CDR3 reads CASSQGFRARGETQYF. The CDR3 DNA reads TGTGCCAGCAGCCAAGGATTTCGGGCCCGCGGGGAGACCCAGTACTTC.

This chain connects TRBV19 to TRBJ1-5, with 9 bases lining up with TRBD1. The CDR3 spans 17 residues. Germline trimming cut 6 bases from V and 7 bases from J; bases unmatched to any gene: 16. Per germline, CDR1 LNHDA and CDR2 SQIVND (reference sequence). CDR3 amino acids: CASRPRQGVRVMQPQHF. The DNA of the CDR3 is TGTGCCAGTAGACCACGACAGGGGGTTAGGGTGATGCAGCCCCAGCATTTT.

The chain has TRBV3-1 (or the pseudogene TRBV3-2) and TRBJ2-5; TRBD2 agrees at 14 bases. The CDR3 length is 16 residues. Germline V gene data show CDR1 as LGHDT and CDR2 as YNNKEL (reference sequence). V dropped 1 base and J dropped 5; count of bases not matched to a gene: 3. CDR3 loop: CASSQGTSGGWETQYF. CDR3 DNA: TGTGCCAGCAGCCAAGGGACTAGCGGGGGGTGGGAGACCCAGTACTTC.

This clone has only one observation. The chain couples TRBV5-1 to TRBJ1-2, with D possibly matching TRBD1 (5 bases). CDR3 length: 15 residues. Germline V gene sequence: CDR1 SGHRS, CDR2 YFSETQ. V was cut by 0 bases and J by 3 bases, with 12 bases left in between. CDR3 loop: CASSLVTGGDYGYTF. Here the CDR3 DNA reads TGCGCCAGCAGCTTGGTCACGGGGGGAGACTATGGCTACACCTTC.

The CDR3 nucleotides read TGTGCCAGCAGTTTGCTAGCCCCCAATGAGCAGTTCTTC. Translating it yields CASSLLAPNEQFF. The V gene is TRBV27, the J gene TRBJ2-1, with D possibly being TRBD2 (5 bases). V lost 3 bases and J lost 6, with 9 bases in between. The CDR3 spans 13 residues. From germline, CDR1 is MNHEY and CDR2 SMNVEV (reference sequence).

The rearrangement uses TRBV6-5 and TRBJ2-7, with 7 bases matching TRBD1. The CDR3 consists of 13 residues. The J segment lost 3 bases and the V segment lost 7 bases, leaving 6 bases of the junction unmatched. From germline, CDR1 is MNHEY and CDR2 SVGAGI. The CDR3: CASTPGQLYEQYV. For the CDR3, the DNA is TGTGCCAGCACCCCGGGACAGCTCTACGAGCAGTACGTC.

This rearrangement joins TRBV5-8 to TRBJ1-2; a weak D match, TRBD1 (5 bases). V was trimmed by 9 bases and J by 2 bases, leaving 11 bases between them. The CDR3 is 12 residues long. Germline-derived CDR1 and CDR2 are SGHTS and YDEGEE. The CDR3 reads CAMTQENYGYTF. The CDR3 DNA reads as TGTGCCATGACACAGGAAAACTATGGCTACACCTTC. The full variable domain, rest sourced from reference TRBV5-8 and TRBJ1-2, is EAGVTQSPTHLIKTRGQQATLRCSPISGHTSVYWYQQALGLGLQFLLWYDEGEERNRGNFPPRFSGRQFPNYSSELNVNALELEDSALYLCAMTQENYGYTFGSGTRLTVV.